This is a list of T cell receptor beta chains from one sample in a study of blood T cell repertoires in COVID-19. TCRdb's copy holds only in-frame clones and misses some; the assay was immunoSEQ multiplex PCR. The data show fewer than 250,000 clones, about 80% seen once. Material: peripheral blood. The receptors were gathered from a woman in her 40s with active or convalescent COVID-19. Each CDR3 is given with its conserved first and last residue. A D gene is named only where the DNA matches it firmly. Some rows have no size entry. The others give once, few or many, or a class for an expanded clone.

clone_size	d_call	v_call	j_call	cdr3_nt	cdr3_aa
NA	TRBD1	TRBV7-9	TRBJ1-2	TGTGCCAGCAGCGGAACGAGACAGGGTGGAATACTTGGCTACACCTTC	CASSGTRQGGILGYTF
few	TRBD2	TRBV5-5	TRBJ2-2	TGTGCCAGCAGCTCCAATAGCGGGAGCGTCACCGGGGAGCTGTTTTTT	CASSSNSGSVTGELFF
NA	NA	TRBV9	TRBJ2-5	TGTGCCAGCAGCGTAGCTACAGGCTTACAAGAGACCCAGTACTTC	CASSVATGLQETQYF
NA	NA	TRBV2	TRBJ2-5	TGTGCCAGCAGTGGGCAGGGACAAGAGACCCAGTACTTC	CASSGQGQETQYF
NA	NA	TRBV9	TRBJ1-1	TGTGCCAGCAGCGCACCAGGGCGAAACACTGAAGCTTTCTTT	CASSAPGRNTEAFF
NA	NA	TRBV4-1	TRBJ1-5	TGCGCCAGCAGCCCCACGGCGGGGGCGCGAAGGGATCAGCCCCAGCATTTT	CASSPTAGARRDQPQHF
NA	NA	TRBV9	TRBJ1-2	TGTGCCAGCAGCGTAGCAGGGGCTTACTATGGCTACACCTTC	CASSVAGAYYGYTF
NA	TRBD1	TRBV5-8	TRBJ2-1	TGTGCCAGCACCCCCTCGGGACAGGAGTGGAATGAGCAGTTCTTC	CASTPSGQEWNEQFF
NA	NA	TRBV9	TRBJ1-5	TGTGCCAGCAGCGTAGATTCGGGACACTGGGGTCGGCCCCAGCATTTT	CASSVDSGHWGRPQHF
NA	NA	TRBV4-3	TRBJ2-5	TGCGCCAGCAGCCAAGATGAATGGAGGAAAGAAGAGACCCAGTACTTC	CASSQDEWRKEETQYF
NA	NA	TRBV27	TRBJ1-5	TGTGCCAGCAGAGAGGGGGTGGGTCAGCCCCAGCATTTT	CASREGVGQPQHF
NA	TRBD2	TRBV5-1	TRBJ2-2	TGCGCCAGCAGCTTGAGGATAAATGTAGCGGGTCGGGCGGTGGAGCTGTTTTTT	CASSLRINVAGRAVELFF
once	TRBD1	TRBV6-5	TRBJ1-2	TGTGCCAGCAGTCCTCGGACAGGGAAGGGAGGCTACACCTTC	CASSPRTGKGGYTF
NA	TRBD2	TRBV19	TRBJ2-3	TGTGCCAGCCGCTGGACTAGCGGGGGCACAGATACGCAGTATTTT	CASRWTSGGTDTQYF
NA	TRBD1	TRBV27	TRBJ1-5	TGTGCCAGCAGGATGGACAGGATAACGCATTTT	CASRMDRITHF
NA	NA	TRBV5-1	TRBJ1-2	TGCGCCAGCAGCCCGGCTTTTGGCGGGGAGGGAGGCTACACCTTC	CASSPAFGGEGGYTF
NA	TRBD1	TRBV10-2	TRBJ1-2	TGCGCCACCCTTAAGGACAGGGCGAGGGGCTACACCTTC	CATLKDRARGYTF
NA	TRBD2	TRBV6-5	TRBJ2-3	TGTGCCAGCAGAACGACTGCGACGGGAGGTACGCAGTATTTT	CASRTTATGGTQYF
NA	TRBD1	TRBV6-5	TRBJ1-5	TGTGCCAGCAGTTACGCCCCCGGGACAGGGGATCAGCCCCAGCATTTT	CASSYAPGTGDQPQHF
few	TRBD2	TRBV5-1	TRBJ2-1	TGCGCCAGCAGCGTACGAGTTATTGGGACTACGTCCTACAATGAGCAGTTCTTC	CASSVRVIGTTSYNEQFF
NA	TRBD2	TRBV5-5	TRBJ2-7	TGTGCCAGCAGCTTAACTAGCGGGAGGGGCTCCTACGAGCAGTACTTC	CASSLTSGRGSYEQYF
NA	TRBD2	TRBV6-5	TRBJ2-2	TGTGCCAGCAGCTTAGGAGGAGCGGGGTCCGGGGAGCTGTTTTTT	CASSLGGAGSGELFF
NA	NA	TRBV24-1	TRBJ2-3	TGTGCCACCAGTCTAAGGGGGGGCTGGAGGACAGATACGCAGTATTTT	CATSLRGGWRTDTQYF
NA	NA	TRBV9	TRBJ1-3	TGTGCCAGCAGCCGGGGTGTGGGCACTGGAAACACCATATATTTT	CASSRGVGTGNTIYF
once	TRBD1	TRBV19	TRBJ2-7	TGTGCCACCACTGACAGGGCGCGAGGGACCTACGAGCAGTACTTC	CATTDRARGTYEQYF
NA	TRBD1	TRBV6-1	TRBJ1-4	TGTGCCAGCAGTGAAGTTGGGACAGGGTCGGGGGTTAATGAAAAACTGTTTTTT	CASSEVGTGSGVNEKLFF
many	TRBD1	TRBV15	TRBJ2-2	TGTGCCACCAGCAGGACAGGGGGCGTCGCCGGGGAGCTGTTTTTT	CATSRTGGVAGELFF
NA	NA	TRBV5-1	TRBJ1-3	TGCGCCAGCAGCTTGGCTCTTGGTACAGGAAACACCATATATTTT	CASSLALGTGNTIYF
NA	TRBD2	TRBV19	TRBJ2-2	TGTGCCAGTACCCCGGGACTAGCGGACCTAGCGAACACCGGGGAGCTGTTTTTT	CASTPGLADLANTGELFF
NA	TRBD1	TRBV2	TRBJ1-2	TGTGCCAGCACCTGGGGGACAGGGAACTATGGCTACACCTTC	CASTWGTGNYGYTF
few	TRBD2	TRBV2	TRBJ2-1	TGTGCCAGCAGTGAAGCGGTTCTAGCGGGGGGGCCTTATGAGCAGTTCTTC	CASSEAVLAGGPYEQFF
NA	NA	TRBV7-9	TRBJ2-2	TGTGCCAGCAGCCGACAGAAAAACACCGGGGAGCTGTTTTTT	CASSRQKNTGELFF
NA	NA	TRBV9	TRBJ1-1	TGTGCCAGCAGCGTAGCTTCCGTCAGTCCCACTGAAGCTTTCTTT	CASSVASVSPTEAFF
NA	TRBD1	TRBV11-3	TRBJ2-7	TGTGCCAGCAGCCCTCGACAGGGGGTCCCCTACGAGCAGTACTTC	CASSPRQGVPYEQYF
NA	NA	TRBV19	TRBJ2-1	TGTGCCAGTAGTAGGGGGGTCACCCCGGGGGACAATGAGCAGTTCTTC	CASSRGVTPGDNEQFF
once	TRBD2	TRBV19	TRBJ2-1	TGTGCCAGTAAATCTAGCGGGAAAAAAAATGAGCAGTTCTTC	CASKSSGKKNEQFF
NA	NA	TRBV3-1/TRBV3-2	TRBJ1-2	TGTGCCAGCAGCCAAGGGAGGAGTCCCGGCTACACCTTC	CASSQGRSPGYTF
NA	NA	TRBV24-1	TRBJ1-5	TGTGCCACCCACAGGGTACAACATTATAGCAATCAGCCCCAGCATTTT	CATHRVQHYSNQPQHF
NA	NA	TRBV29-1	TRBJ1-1	TGCAGCGTTGACCGGGAGAACACTGAAGCTTTCTTT	CSVDRENTEAFF
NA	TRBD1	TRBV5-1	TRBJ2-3	TGCGCCAGCAGCCGACAGGGAGAGAGGGCAGATACGCAGTATTTT	CASSRQGERADTQYF
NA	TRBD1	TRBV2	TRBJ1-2	TGTGCCAGCAGTAAAAAACAGGGGGCAACCTTC	CASSKKQGATF
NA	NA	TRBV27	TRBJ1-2	TGTGCCAGCAGTTTACGGGGAAGAGGGGGACCGTATGGCTACACCTTC	CASSLRGRGGPYGYTF
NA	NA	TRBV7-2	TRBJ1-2	TGTGCCAGCAGCTTGGGCCTCGGGGTGAACTATGGCTACACCTTC	CASSLGLGVNYGYTF
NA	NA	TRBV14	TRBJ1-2	TGTGCCAGCAGCCAAGATCTGGAGACTAACTATGGCTACACCTTC	CASSQDLETNYGYTF
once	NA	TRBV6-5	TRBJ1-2	TGTGCCAGCAGTTTATCGGGGGGAGGAGGCTACACCTTC	CASSLSGGGGYTF
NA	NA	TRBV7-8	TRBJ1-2	TGTGCCAGCAGTCCAATCCCACGACAGGTGAACTATGGCTACACCTTC	CASSPIPRQVNYGYTF
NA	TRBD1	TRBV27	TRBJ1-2	TGTGCCAGCAGCCGGGACAGGGGGTTTGATGGCTACACCTTC	CASSRDRGFDGYTF
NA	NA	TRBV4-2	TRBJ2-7	TGTGCCAGCAGCCAAGATGGGGCGGGGAAGGCCTACGAGCAGTACTTC	CASSQDGAGKAYEQYF
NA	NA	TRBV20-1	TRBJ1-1	TGCAGTGCTAGTCGGCAGAAAGAGGTAGCTTTCTTT	CSASRQKEVAFF
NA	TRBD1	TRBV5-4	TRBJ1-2	TGTGCCAGCAGCGACCCGGGACAGACTAACTATGGCTACACCTTC	CASSDPGQTNYGYTF
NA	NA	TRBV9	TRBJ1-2	TGTGCCAGCAGCGCTGACAGCCTTAACTATGGCTACACCTTC	CASSADSLNYGYTF
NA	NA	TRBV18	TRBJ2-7	TGTGCCAGCTCACCACCGGAAGGGGCCTACGAGCAGTACTTC	CASSPPEGAYEQYF
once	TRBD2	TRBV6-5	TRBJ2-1	TGTGCCAGCACTTTGACTAGCGGGAGGGAGCAGTTCTTC	CASTLTSGREQFF